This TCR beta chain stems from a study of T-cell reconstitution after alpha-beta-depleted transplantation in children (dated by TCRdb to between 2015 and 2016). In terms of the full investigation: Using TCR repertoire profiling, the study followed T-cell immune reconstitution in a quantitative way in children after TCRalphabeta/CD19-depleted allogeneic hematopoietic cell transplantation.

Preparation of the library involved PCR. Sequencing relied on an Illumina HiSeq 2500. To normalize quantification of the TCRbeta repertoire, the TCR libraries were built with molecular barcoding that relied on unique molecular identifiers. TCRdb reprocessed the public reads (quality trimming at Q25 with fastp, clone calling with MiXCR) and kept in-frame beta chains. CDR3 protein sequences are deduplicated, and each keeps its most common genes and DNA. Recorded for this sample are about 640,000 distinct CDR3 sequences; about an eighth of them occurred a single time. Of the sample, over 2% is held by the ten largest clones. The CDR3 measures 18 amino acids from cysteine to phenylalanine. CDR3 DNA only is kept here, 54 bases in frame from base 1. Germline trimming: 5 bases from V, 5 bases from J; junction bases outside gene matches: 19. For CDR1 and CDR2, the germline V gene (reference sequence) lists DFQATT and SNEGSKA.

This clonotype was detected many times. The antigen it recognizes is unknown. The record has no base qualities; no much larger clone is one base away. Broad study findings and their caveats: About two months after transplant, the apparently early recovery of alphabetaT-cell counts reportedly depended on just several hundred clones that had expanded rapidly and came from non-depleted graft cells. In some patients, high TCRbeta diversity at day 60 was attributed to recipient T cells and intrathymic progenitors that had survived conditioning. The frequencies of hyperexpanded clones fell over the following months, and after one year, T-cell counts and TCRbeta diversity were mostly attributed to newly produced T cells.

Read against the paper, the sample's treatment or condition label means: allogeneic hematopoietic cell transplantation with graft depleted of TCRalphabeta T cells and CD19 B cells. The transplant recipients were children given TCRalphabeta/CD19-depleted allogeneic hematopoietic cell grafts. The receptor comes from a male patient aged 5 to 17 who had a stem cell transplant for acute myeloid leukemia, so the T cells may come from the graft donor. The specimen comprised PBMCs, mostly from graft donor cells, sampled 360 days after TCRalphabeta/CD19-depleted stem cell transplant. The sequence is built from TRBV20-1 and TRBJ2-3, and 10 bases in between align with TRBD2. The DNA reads TGCAGTGCTCCATCTTCGCTAGCGGGAGTGTTGTACAGAGATACGCAGTATTTT. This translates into CSAPSSLAGVLYRDTQYF.